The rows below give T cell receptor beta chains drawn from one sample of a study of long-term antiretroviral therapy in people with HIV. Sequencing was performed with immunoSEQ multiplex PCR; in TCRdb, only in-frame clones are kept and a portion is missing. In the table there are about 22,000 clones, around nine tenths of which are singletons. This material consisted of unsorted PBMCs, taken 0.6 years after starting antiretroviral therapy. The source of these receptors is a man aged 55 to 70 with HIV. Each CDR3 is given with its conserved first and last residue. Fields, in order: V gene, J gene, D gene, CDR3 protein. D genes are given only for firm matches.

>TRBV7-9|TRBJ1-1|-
CASSPDWEGNEGFF
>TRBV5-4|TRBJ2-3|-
CASSLRTTTDTQYF
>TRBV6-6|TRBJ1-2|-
CASTGTLEGYTF
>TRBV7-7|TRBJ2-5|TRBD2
CASREFGRGQTQYF
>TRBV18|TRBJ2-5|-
CASSPRHREQETQYF
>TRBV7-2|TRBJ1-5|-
CASSPKTAYDQPQHF
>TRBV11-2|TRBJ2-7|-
CASTPSGYSYEQYF
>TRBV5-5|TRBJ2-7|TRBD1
CASSSTLQGYEQYF
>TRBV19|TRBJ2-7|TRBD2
CASRGASGNSYEQYF
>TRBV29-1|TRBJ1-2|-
CSVEVGYGYTF
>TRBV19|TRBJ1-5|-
CASSDGYSNQPQHF
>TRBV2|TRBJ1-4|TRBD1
CASSSLTGGREKLFF
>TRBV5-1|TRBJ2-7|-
CASSFLAGYTTSYEQYF
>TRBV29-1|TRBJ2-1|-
CSVLQRRVYNEQFF
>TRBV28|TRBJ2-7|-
CASNRATQYEQYF
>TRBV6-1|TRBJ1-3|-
CASSQRGAGNTIYF
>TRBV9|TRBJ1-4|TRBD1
CASSPRDRVMATNEKLFF
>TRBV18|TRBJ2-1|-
CASSPPGGGTYNEQFF
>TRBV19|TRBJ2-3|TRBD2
CASSINPAGAAGSTDTQYF